The next 26 T cell receptor beta chains were all read from a single sample in a study of CD8 T cells in ankylosing spondylitis. Each CDR3 protein is one row after TCRdb ran MiXCR on the 5' RACE reads. Of over 400,000 distinct CDR3 sequences listed, 25% to 30% are singletons. Points from the study as a whole: There was a TCR beta motif, made of eight highly homologous variants, that appeared characteristic of ankylosing spondylitis blood.

Their antigen targets remain unknown. The sequenced material came from blood, either unsorted or a sorted T cell fraction (not recorded which). The source of these receptors is a male donor with ankylosing spondylitis.

This clonotype occurred a few times. V and J are TRBV15 and TRBJ1-5; unclear D gene. Germline values: CDR1 LNHNV, CDR2 YYDKDF (reference sequence). The V end was cut by 2 bases, the J end by 0 bases, with 8 bases between. CDR3 length: 15 residues. The CDR3 coding sequence is TGTGCCACCAGCAGACGTTATAATAGCAATCAGCCCCAGCATTTT. Residues: CATSRRYNSNQPQHF.

This chain links TRBV5-1 with TRBJ1-2; 8 positions agree with TRBD1. This CDR3 spans 12 amino acids. Per the germline V gene, CDR1 is SGHRS and CDR2 is YFSETQ. V was pared by 6 bases and J by 9 bases, with 7 bases of the junction left unmatched. CDR3 nucleotide sequence: TGCGCCAGCACGATTGGACAGGGAAGCTACACCTTC. Translating gives CASTIGQGSYTF. Full variable domain (rest looked up from reference TRBV5-1 and TRBJ1-2): KAGVTQTPRYLIKTRGQQVTLSCSPISGHRSVSWYQQTPGQGLQFLFEYFSETQRNKGNFPGRFSGRQFSNSRSEMNVSTLELGDSALYLCASTIGQGSYTFGSGTRLTVV.

This chain uses TRBV11-1 with TRBJ2-2, with D perhaps assigned TRBD1 or TRBD2 (5 bases each). This CDR3 spans 15 amino acids. Trimming shortened V by 5 bases and J by 1 base, and 11 bases separated the two germline ends. Germline V lookup: CDR1 SGHAT, CDR2 FQDESV (reference sequence). In nucleotides, the CDR3 is TGTGCCAGCAGCCCCGGGGACCTGAACACCGGGGAGCTGTTTTTT. Translating it yields CASSPGDLNTGELFF.

The sample holds a few counts of this clonotype. At one boundary the junction diverges from the germline segment, which might be a read error. The J gene is TRBJ2-3, the V gene TRBV12-3 or TRBV12-4, with TRBD2 matching 10 bases. The CDR3 has 15 residues. CDR3 in DNA: TGTGCCAGCAGTCTAGCGGGAGTGGGCACAGATACGCAGTATTTT. Protein: CASSLAGVGTDTQYF.

This clonotype was observed a few times. V gene TRBV5-1 combines with J gene TRBJ2-2; TRBD1 matches at 7 bases. The CDR3 totals 16 residues. Germline-derived CDR1 and CDR2 are SGHRS and YFSETQ. V trimming: 4 bases; J trimming: 0 bases; junction bases outside the gene matches: 6. The CDR3 DNA follows: TGCGCCAGCAGCCCCGGGACAGACTCGAACACCGGGGAGCTGTTTTTT. This encodes CASSPGTDSNTGELFF.

This rearrangement joins TRBV7-2 to TRBJ1-1; possible D gene TRBD1, 6 bases. V lost 5 bases, J lost 6 bases, and 19 bases lay in between. In germline, CDR1 is SGHTA, CDR2 FQGNSA. The CDR3 spans 15 residues. Here the CDR3 DNA reads TGTGCCAGCAGCGCGAGACTCAGGGGTTCGGCTGAAGCTTTCTTT. This gives the protein CASSARLRGSAEAFF.

In this sample, this clonotype turned up a few times. This chain uses TRBV20-1 with TRBJ1-2, with D perhaps TRBD1 (6 bases). Germline assignment: CDR1 DFQATT and CDR2 SNEGSKA (reference sequence). The CDR3 runs to 12 residues. CDR3 in DNA: TGCAGCACCGGGGGCGCTAACTATGGCTACACCTTC. The encoded protein is CSTGGANYGYTF.

V gene TRBV18 combines with J gene TRBJ2-5; D is unclear. The germline V gene encodes CDR1 KGHSH and CDR2 LQKENI. V lost 2 bases and J lost 5, with 9 bases in between. This CDR3 is built from 13 residues. CDR3 in DNA: TGTGCCAGCTCACCATCCCTCGTGGAGACCCAGTACTTC. Its translation is CASSPSLVETQYF.

A few counts support this clonotype. The V and J genes are TRBV2 and TRBJ1-5; D is possibly TRBD1 (5 bases). The CDR3 sequence is 14 residues long. The germline V gene has CDR1 SNHLY and CDR2 FYNNEI. V was pared by 2 bases and J by 4 bases, with 9 bases between. The CDR3 bases are TGTGCCAGCAGTGAACAGGGAGAGAATCAGCCCCAGCATTTT. Its protein product is CASSEQGENQPQHF. Looking up the rest from reference TRBV2 and TRBJ1-5 gives the full variable domain: EPEVTQTPSHQVTQMGQEVILRCVPISNHLYFYWYRQILGQKVEFLVSFYNNEISEKSEIFDDQFSVERPDGSNFTLKIRSTKLEDSAMYFCASSEQGENQPQHFGDGTRLSIL.

The chain recombines TRBV20-1 with TRBJ1-1, with D tentatively TRBD1 (5 bases). V lost 5 bases to trimming and J lost 5 bases, with 21 bases between them. This CDR3 has 15 amino acids. CDR1 and CDR2 (germline): DFQATT, SNEGSKA (reference sequence). The CDR3 DNA reads as TGCAGTGCTCCGGGGGGGTATGGAGATAAGACTGAAGCTTTCTTT. Protein sequence: CSAPGGYGDKTEAFF.

The V gene is TRBV19, the J gene TRBJ2-1; no clear D. Germline CDR1 and CDR2: LNHDA and SQIVND (reference sequence). The V gene lost 5 bases and the J gene lost 0 bases, with 14 bases spanning the gap. The CDR3 contains 16 residues. The chain's CDR3 is CASSPASVGSYNEQFF. Here the CDR3 DNA reads TGTGCCAGTAGTCCAGCCTCCGTGGGCTCCTACAATGAGCAGTTCTTC.

This clonotype was counted at least ten times. The chain links TRBV10-1 to TRBJ2-1, with 11 bases aligning to TRBD2. After removal of 6 bases from V and 9 bases from J, the junction contained 7 bases not matched to a gene. The CDR3 loop spans 14 amino acids. Germline-derived CDR1 and CDR2 are WNHNN and SYGVQD (reference sequence). The CDR3 DNA is TGCGCCAGCAGCGAGACTAGCGGGAATAGTGAGCAGTTCTTC. Its translation is CASSETSGNSEQFF.

The chain is built from TRBV5-6 and TRBJ1-1; possible D gene TRBD1, 5 bases. CDR3 length: 14 residues. The ends were cut back, 5 bases at V and 4 bases at J, with 15 bases in the middle. Germline CDR1 is SGHDT and CDR2 is YYEEEE. The CDR3 spells CASRGAGRGTEAFF. Written as DNA, the CDR3 is TGTGCCAGCAGGGGAGCGGGGCGGGGCACTGAAGCTTTCTTT.

The chain carries TRBV5-1 and TRBJ2-2, with 10 bases matching TRBD2. The CDR3 extends over 16 amino acids. From germline, CDR1 is SGHRS and CDR2 YFSETQ. V trimming: 3 bases; J trimming: 5 bases; junction bases outside the gene matches: 7. In DNA, the CDR3 is TGCGCCAGCAGCTCTTCCGGGACTAGCGCAACCGGGGAGCTGTTTTTT. It translates to CASSSSGTSATGELFF.

This chain links TRBV20-1 with TRBJ2-2, with a tentative D call TRBD2 (5 bases). The CDR3 is 17 residues long. V was shortened by 0 bases and J by 6 bases, with 20 bases between the two germline ends. The germline V gene encodes CDR1 DFQATT and CDR2 SNEGSKA (reference sequence). CDR3: CSARDLQRSVKAGELFF. In nucleotides, the CDR3 is TGCAGTGCTAGAGATTTGCAGCGGAGCGTAAAAGCCGGGGAGCTGTTTTTT.

This clonotype was recorded a few times. The chain carries TRBV7-2 and TRBJ2-3, with D unresolved. V gave up 7 bases and J gave up 3 bases, with 11 bases separating them. The CDR3 contains 13 residues. Germline V lookup: CDR1 SGHTA, CDR2 FQGNSA. The CDR3 DNA follows: TGTGCCAGCAACCCTCTAAGGACAGATACGCAGTATTTT. Protein product: CASNPLRTDTQYF. Filled out from reference TRBV7-2 and TRBJ2-3, the complete variable domain reads GAGVSQSPSNKVTEKGKDVELRCDPISGHTALYWYRQSLGQGLEFLIYFQGNSAPDKSGLPSDRFSAERTGGSVSTLTIQRTQQEDSAVYLCASNPLRTDTQYFGPGTRLTVL.

J is TRBJ1-4 and V is TRBV11-2, with 11 bases fitting TRBD1. J gave up 7 bases and V 1 base, and 2 bases lay outside the gene matches. The CDR3 totals 15 residues. Germline V CDR1 and CDR2: SGHAT, FQNNGV. The CDR3 DNA is TGTGCCAGCAGCTTAGTGGACAGGGGGCGTGAAAAACTGTTTTTT. It encodes CASSLVDRGREKLFF.

J is TRBJ2-1 and V is TRBV3-1; 11 nucleotides agree with TRBD2. The CDR3 spans 15 residues. The trim removed 4 bases at V and 8 bases at J, leaving 7 bases unmatched. The germline gives CDR1 LGHDT, CDR2 YNNKEL (reference sequence). The CDR3 sequence is CASSPPGTSGDEQFF. The DNA for the CDR3 is TGTGCCAGCAGCCCTCCAGGGACTAGCGGTGATGAGCAGTTCTTC.

V usage is TRBV5-1 and J usage is TRBJ1-5; no definite D call. The CDR3 runs to 16 residues. With 2 bases removed from V and 2 bases from J, the gap between germline ends came to 14 bases. CDR1 and CDR2 (germline): SGHRS, YFSETQ. The CDR3 spells CASSLIETPRNQPQHF. The CDR3 DNA is TGCGCCAGCAGCTTAATCGAGACACCACGCAATCAGCCCCAGCATTTT.

The chain combines TRBV29-1 with TRBJ1-4; tentative D call: TRBD1 (6 bases). Germline CDR1 reads SQVTM; CDR2 reads ANQGSEA. V lost 7 bases and J lost 2, with 17 bases in between. The CDR3 has 15 residues. CDR3 nucleotide sequence: TGCAGCGCCCCTGTTTGGGGGGGCACTAATGAAAAACTGTTTTTT. It specifies CSAPVWGGTNEKLFF.

V and J are TRBV6-5 and TRBJ1-1, with D maybe TRBD1 (6 bases). Trimming cost V 2 bases and J 0 bases, with 16 bases left between them. This CDR3 has 17 amino acids. The germline V gene encodes CDR1 MNHEY and CDR2 SVGAGI. The CDR3 bases are TGTGCCAGCAGTTACACAACACCAGGGGAGATGAACACTGAAGCTTTCTTT. It specifies CASSYTTPGEMNTEAFF.

The chain carries TRBV11-2 and TRBJ1-1; D ambiguous. This CDR3 has 12 residues. Trimming removed 5 bases from V and 4 bases from J, with 8 bases in between. Germline loops: CDR1 SGHAT, CDR2 FQNNGV. In nucleotides, the CDR3 is TGTGCCAGCAGCATCGACGGCACTGAAGCTTTCTTT. Translation: CASSIDGTEAFF.

V and J are TRBV4-2 and TRBJ2-3, with 10 bases that match TRBD1. CDR3 length equals 17 residues. Germline CDR1 and CDR2: LGHNA and YNFKEQ. J lost 1 base, V lost 0 bases, and 4 bases had no gene match. The CDR3 protein is CASSQDWGTGGTDTQYF. The CDR3 DNA sequence: TGTGCCAGCAGCCAAGATTGGGGGACAGGGGGCACAGATACGCAGTATTTT.

CDR3 protein: CASSLAQGGGQETQYF. In DNA, the CDR3 is TGTGCCAGCAGTTTAGCGCAGGGGGGAGGGCAAGAGACCCAGTACTTC. The V gene is TRBV12-3 or TRBV12-4, the J gene TRBJ2-5; D is tentatively TRBD1 or TRBD2 (7 bases each). Trimming cost V 0 bases and J 2 bases, with 13 bases left between them. The CDR3 loop spans 16 amino acids.

This clonotype was recorded a few times. The genes are TRBV5-1 and TRBJ1-1; D may be TRBD1 (6 bases). The CDR3 consists of 14 residues. The V end lost 0 bases, the J end lost 4 bases, and 10 bases lay between the germline ends. The germline V gene encodes CDR1 SGHRS and CDR2 YFSETQ. The CDR3 sequence is CASSLVQGTTEAFF. Written as DNA, the CDR3 is TGCGCCAGCAGCTTGGTGCAGGGGACCACTGAAGCTTTCTTT.

A few counts support this clonotype. This chain connects TRBV24-1 to TRBJ2-1, with 8 bases fitting TRBD1. Germline loops: CDR1 KGHDR, CDR2 SFDVKD. V shed 4 bases and J 7 bases; nucleotides not matched to a gene: 11. This CDR3 comprises 16 residues. This CDR3 reads CATSEAGTGFTNEQFF. The CDR3 DNA sequence: TGTGCCACCAGTGAAGCCGGGACAGGATTTACTAATGAGCAGTTCTTC.